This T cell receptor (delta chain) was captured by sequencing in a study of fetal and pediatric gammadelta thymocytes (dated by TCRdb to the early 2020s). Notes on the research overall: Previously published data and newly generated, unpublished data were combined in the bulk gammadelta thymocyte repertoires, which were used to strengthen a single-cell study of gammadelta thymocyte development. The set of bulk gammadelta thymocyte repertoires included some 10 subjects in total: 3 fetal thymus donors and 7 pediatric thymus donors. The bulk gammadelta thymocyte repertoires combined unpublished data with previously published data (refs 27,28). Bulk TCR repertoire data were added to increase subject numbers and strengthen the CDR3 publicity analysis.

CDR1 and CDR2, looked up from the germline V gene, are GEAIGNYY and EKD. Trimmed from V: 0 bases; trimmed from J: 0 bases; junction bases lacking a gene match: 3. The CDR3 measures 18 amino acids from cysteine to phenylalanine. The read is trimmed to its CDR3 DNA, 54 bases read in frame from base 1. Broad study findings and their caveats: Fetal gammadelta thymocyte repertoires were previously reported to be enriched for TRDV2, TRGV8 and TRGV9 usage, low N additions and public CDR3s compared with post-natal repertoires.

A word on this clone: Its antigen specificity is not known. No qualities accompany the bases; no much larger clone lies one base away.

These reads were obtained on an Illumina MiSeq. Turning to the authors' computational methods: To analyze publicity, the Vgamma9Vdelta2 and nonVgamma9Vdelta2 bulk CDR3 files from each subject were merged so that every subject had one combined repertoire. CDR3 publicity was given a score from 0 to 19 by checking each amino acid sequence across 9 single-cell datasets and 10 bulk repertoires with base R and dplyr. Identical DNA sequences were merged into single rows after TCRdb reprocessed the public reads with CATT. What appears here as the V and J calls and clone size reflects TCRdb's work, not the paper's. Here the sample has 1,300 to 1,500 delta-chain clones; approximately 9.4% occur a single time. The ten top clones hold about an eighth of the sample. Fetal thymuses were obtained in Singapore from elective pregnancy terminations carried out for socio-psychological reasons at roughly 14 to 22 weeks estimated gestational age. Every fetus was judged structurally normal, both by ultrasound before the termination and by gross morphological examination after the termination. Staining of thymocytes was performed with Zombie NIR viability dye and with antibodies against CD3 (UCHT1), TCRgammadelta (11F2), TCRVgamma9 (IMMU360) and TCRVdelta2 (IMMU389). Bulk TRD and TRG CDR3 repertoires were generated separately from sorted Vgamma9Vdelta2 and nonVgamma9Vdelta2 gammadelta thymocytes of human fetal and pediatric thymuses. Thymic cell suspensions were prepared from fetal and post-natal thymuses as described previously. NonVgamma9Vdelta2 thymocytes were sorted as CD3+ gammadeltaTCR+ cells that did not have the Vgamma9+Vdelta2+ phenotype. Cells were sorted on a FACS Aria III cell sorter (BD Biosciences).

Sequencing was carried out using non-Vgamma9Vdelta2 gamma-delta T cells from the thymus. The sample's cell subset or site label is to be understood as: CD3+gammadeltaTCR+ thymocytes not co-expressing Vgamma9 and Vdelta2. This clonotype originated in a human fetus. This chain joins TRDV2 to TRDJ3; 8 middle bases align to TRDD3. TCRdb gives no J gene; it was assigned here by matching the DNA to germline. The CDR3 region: CACDTGDTFSWDTRQMFF. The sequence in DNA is TGTGCCTGTGACACCGGGGATACCTTCTCCTGGGACACCCGACAGATGTTTTTC.